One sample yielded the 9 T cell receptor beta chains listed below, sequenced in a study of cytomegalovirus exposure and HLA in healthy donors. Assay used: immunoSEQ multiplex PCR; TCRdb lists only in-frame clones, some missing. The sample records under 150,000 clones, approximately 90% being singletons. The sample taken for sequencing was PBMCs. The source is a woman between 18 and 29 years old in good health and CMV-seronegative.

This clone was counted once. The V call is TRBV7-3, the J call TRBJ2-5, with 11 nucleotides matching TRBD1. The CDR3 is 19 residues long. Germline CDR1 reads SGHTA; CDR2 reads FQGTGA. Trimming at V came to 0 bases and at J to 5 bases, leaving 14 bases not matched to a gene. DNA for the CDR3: TGTGCCAGCAGCTTAACCCCCTTCACTAGGACAGGGGGCGAGGAGACCCAGTACTTC. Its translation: CASSLTPFTRTGGEETQYF.

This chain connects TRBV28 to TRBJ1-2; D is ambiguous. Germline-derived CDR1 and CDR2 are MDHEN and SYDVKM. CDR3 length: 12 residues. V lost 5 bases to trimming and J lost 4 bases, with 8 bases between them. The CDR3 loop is CASSPYLYGYTF. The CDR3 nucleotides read TGTGCCAGCAGTCCCTATCTCTATGGCTACACCTTC.

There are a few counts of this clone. The CDR3 region has the DNA TGTGCCAGCAGCTCCCGGGACAGGGTGTCAGCCAAAAACATTCAGTACTTC. It specifies CASSSRDRVSAKNIQYF. The chain employs TRBV7-2 and TRBJ2-4; 9 bases line up with TRBD1. The CDR3 covers 17 residues. Germline lookup yields CDR1 SGHTA and CDR2 FQGNSA. The trim removed 4 bases at V and 0 bases at J, leaving 7 bases unmatched. The whole variable domain, remainder taken from reference TRBV7-2 and TRBJ2-4, is GAGVSQSPSNKVTEKGKDVELRCDPISGHTALYWYRQSLGQGLEFLIYFQGNSAPDKSGLPSDRFSAERTGGSVSTLTIQRTQQEDSAVYLCASSSRDRVSAKNIQYFGAGTRLSVL.

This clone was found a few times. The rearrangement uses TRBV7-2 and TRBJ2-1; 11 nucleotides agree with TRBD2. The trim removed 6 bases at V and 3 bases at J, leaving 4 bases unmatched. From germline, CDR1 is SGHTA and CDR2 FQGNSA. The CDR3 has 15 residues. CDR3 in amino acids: CASRLTSGSYNEQFF. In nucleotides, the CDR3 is TGTGCCAGCAGACTAACTAGCGGGAGCTACAATGAGCAGTTCTTC.

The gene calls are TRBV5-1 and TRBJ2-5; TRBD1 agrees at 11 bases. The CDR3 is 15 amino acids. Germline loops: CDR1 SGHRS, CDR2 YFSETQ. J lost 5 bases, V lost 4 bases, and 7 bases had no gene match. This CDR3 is CASSEDRGPVETQYF. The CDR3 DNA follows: TGCGCCAGCAGCGAGGACAGGGGGCCGGTGGAGACCCAGTACTTC. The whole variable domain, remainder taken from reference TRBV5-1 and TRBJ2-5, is KAGVTQTPRYLIKTRGQQVTLSCSPISGHRSVSWYQQTPGQGLQFLFEYFSETQRNKGNFPGRFSGRQFSNSRSEMNVSTLELGDSALYLCASSEDRGPVETQYFGPGTRLLVL.

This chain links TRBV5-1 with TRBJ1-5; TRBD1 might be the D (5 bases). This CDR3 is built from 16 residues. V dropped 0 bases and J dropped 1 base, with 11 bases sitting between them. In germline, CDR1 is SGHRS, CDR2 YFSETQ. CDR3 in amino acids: CASSLGDLRSNQPQHF. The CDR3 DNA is TGCGCCAGCAGCTTGGGGGACTTGAGGAGCAATCAGCCCCAGCATTTT.

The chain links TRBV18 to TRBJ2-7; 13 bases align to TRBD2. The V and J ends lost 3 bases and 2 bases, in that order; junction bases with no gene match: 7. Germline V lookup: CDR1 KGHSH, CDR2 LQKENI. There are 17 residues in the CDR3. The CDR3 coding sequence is TGTGCCAGCTCACCGCCCAGACTAGCGGGGGGCGCCTACGAGCAGTACTTC. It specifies CASSPPRLAGGAYEQYF.

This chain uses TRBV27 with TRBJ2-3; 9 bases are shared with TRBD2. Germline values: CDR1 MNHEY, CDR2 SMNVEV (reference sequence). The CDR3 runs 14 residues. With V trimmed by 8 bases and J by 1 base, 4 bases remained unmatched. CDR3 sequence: CASVASGGTDTQYF. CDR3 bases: TGTGCCAGCGTGGCTAGCGGGGGCACAGATACGCAGTATTTT.

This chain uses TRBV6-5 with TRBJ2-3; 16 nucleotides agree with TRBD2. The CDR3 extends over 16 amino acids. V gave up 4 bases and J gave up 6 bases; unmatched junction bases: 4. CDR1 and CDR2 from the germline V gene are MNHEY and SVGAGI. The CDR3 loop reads CASSWGLAGGADTQYF. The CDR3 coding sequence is TGTGCCAGCAGTTGGGGACTAGCGGGAGGGGCGGATACGCAGTATTTT.